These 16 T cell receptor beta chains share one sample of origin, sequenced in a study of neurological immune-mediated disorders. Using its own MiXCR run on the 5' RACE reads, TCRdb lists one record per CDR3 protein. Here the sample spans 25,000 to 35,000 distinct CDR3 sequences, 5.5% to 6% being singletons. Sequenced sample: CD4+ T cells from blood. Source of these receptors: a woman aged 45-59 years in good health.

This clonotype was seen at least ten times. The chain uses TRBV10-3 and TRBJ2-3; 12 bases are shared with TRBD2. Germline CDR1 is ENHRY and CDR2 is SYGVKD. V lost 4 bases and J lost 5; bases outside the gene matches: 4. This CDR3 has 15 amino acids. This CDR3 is CAISATSGGGDTQYF. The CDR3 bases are TGTGCCATCAGTGCGACTAGCGGGGGCGGAGATACGCAGTATTTT.

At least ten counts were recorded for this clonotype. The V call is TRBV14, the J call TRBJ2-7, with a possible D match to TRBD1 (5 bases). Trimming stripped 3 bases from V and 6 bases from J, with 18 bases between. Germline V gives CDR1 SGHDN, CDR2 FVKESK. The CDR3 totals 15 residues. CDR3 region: CASSHIGGAPGEQYF. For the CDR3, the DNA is TGTGCCAGCAGCCATATAGGTGGGGCACCCGGCGAGCAGTACTTC.

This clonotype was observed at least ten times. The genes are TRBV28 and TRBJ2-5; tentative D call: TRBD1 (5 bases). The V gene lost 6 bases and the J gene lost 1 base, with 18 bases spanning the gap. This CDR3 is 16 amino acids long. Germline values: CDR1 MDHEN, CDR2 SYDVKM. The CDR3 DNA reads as TGTGCCAGCAGCCTAAGGGCAGGGTCCCTCCAAGAGACCCAGTACTTC. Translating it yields CASSLRAGSLQETQYF.

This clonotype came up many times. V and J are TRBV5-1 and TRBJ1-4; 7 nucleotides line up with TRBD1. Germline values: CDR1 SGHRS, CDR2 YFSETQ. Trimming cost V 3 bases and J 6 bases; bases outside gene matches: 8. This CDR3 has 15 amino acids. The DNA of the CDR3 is TGCGCCAGCAGCTCTGGCGGCAGGGGGGATGAAAAACTGTTTTTT. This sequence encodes CASSSGGRGDEKLFF.

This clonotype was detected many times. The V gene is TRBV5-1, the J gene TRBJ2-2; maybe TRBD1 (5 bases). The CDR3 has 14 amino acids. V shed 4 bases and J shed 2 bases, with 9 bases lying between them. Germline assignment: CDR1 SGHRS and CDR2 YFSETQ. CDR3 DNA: TGCGCCAGCAGCCAGGACACAAACACCGGGGAGCTGTTTTTT. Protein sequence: CASSQDTNTGELFF.

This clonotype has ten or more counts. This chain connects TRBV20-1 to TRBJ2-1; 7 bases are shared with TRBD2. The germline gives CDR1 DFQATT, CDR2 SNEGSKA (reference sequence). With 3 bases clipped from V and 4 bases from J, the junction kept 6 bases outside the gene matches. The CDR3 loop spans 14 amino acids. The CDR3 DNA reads TGCAGTGCTAGGCGCCGGGGGGTTTACAATGAGCAGTTCTTC. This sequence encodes CSARRRGVYNEQFF.

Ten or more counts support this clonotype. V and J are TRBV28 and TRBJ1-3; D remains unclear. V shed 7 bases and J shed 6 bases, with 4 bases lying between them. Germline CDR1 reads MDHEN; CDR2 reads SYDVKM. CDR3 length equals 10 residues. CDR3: CASIKNTIYF. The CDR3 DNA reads TGTGCCAGCATCAAAAACACCATATATTTT.

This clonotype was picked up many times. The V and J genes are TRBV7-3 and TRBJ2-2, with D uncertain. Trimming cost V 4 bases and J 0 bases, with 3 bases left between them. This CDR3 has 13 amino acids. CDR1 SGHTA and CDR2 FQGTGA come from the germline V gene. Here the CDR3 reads CASSSANTGELFF. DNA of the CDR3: TGTGCCAGCAGCTCAGCGAACACCGGGGAGCTGTTTTTT.

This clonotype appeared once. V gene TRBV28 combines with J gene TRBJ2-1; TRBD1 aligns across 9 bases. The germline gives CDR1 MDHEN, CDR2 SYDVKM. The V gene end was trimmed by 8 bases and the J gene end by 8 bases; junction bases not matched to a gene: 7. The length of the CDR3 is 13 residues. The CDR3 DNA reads TGTGCCAGCTGGGGACAGGGAACCGATGAGCAGTTCTTC. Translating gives CASWGQGTDEQFF.

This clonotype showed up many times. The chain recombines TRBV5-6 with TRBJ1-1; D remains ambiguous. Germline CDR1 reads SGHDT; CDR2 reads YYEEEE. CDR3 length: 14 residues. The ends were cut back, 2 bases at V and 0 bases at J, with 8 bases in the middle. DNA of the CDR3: TGTGCCAGCAGCTTCTCCCGGATGAACACTGAAGCTTTCTTT. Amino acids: CASSFSRMNTEAFF. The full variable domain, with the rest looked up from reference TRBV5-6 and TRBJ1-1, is DAGVTQSPTHLIKTRGQQVTLRCSPKSGHDTVSWYQQALGQGPQFIFQYYEEEERQRGNFPDRFSGHQFPNYSSELNVNALLLGDSALYLCASSFSRMNTEAFFGQGTRLTVV.

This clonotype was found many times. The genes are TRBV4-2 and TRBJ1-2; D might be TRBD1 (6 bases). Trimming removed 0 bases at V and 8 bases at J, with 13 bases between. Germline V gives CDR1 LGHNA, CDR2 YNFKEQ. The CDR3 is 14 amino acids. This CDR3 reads CASSQDPGVGGYTF. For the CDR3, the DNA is TGTGCCAGCAGCCAAGACCCAGGGGTAGGCGGCTACACCTTC.

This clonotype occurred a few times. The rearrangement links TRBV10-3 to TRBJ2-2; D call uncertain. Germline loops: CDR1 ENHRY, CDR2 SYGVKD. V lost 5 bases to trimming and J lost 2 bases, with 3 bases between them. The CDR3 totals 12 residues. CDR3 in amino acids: CAISKNTGELFF. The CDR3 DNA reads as TGTGCCATCAGTAAAAACACCGGGGAGCTGTTTTTT.

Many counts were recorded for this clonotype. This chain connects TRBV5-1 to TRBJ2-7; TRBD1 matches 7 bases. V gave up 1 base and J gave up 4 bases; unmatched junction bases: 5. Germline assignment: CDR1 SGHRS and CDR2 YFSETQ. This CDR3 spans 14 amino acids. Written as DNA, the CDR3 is TGCGCCAGCAGCTTGATAGGGGGCGCATACGAGCAGTACTTC. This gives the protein CASSLIGGAYEQYF.

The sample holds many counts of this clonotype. CDR3 bases: TGCAGCGTTGCCTTGGGGGCCGGGGACGAGCAGTACTTC. This codes for CSVALGAGDEQYF. The V and J genes are TRBV29-1 and TRBJ2-7; D is possibly TRBD1 (6 bases). V gave up 4 bases and J gave up 5 bases, with 15 bases separating them. This CDR3 contains 13 residues. Per germline, CDR1 SQVTM and CDR2 ANQGSEA.

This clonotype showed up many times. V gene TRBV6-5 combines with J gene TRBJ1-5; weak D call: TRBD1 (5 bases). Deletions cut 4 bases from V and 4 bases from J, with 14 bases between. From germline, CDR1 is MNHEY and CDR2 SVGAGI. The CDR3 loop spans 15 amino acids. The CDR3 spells CASSFSGLGNQPQHF. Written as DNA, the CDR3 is TGTGCCAGCAGTTTTTCGGGGCTCGGGAATCAGCCCCAGCATTTT.

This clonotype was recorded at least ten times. The CDR3 coding sequence is TGTGCCAGCAGAGCCCTGAAGAAGGGACGGCAAGAGACCCAGTACTTC. Translated, it gives CASRALKKGRQETQYF. The genes are TRBV6-2 or TRBV6-3 and TRBJ2-5; D possibly matches TRBD1 or TRBD2 (5 bases each). The V end lost 6 bases, the J end lost 2 bases, and 19 bases lay between the germline ends. CDR1 is MNHEY and CDR2 is SVGEGT in the germline V gene. CDR3 size: 16 residues.